These T cell receptor beta chains were read from a single sample in a study of T cell responses to AZD1222 COVID-19 vaccine. The protocol was immunoSEQ multiplex PCR, while the TCRdb copy is restricted to in-frame clones and leaves out a portion. The table has 180,000 or so clones, over 80% seen once. Sequenced here: peripheral blood, sampled 28 days after the second dose of the MenACWY control vaccine. The receptor source for this set is an adult who received the MenACWY meningococcal vaccine as a control. Each CDR3 is given with its conserved first and last residue. The order of the fields is V gene, D gene, clone size, J gene, CDR3 DNA, CDR3 protein. The D gene is left open where the match is weak. Size is stated for part of the rows, as once, few or many counts, or as a class when the clone is expanded.

v_call: TRBV25-1
d_call: -
clone_size: -
j_call: TRBJ1-2
cdr3_nt: TGTGCCAGCAGTGTCGGATATGGCTACACCTTC
cdr3_aa: CASSVGYGYTF

v_call: TRBV27
d_call: -
clone_size: -
j_call: TRBJ1-5
cdr3_nt: TGTGCCAGCAGTCGAAAGGGTCAGCCCCAGCATTTT
cdr3_aa: CASSRKGQPQHF

v_call: TRBV27
d_call: -
clone_size: -
j_call: TRBJ1-6
cdr3_nt: TGTGCCAGCAGTTACGGCAGGTCTATAGGGTCCTATAATTCACCCCTCCACTTT
cdr3_aa: CASSYGRSIGSYNSPLHF

v_call: TRBV7-6
d_call: -
clone_size: -
j_call: TRBJ2-2
cdr3_nt: TGTGCCAGCAGCTTAGCAAGGGGCACCGGGGAGCTGTTTTTT
cdr3_aa: CASSLARGTGELFF

v_call: TRBV15
d_call: -
clone_size: -
j_call: TRBJ2-1
cdr3_nt: TGTGCCACCAGCCCCCGAGTGGGGGCTGAGCAGTTCTTC
cdr3_aa: CATSPRVGAEQFF

v_call: TRBV12-3/TRBV12-4
d_call: -
clone_size: -
j_call: TRBJ1-2
cdr3_nt: TGTGCCAGCAGCACTGGGTCCCGCGGCTACACCTTC
cdr3_aa: CASSTGSRGYTF

v_call: TRBV6-1
d_call: -
clone_size: -
j_call: TRBJ2-5
cdr3_nt: TGTGCCAGCAGTGAAAGGGGGGCCCCTCAAGAGACCCAGTACTTC
cdr3_aa: CASSERGAPQETQYF

v_call: TRBV3-1/TRBV3-2
d_call: TRBD1
clone_size: -
j_call: TRBJ1-6
cdr3_nt: TGTGCCAGCAGCGATACAGGGGGCCGGAATTCACCCCTCCACTTT
cdr3_aa: CASSDTGGRNSPLHF

v_call: TRBV12-3/TRBV12-4
d_call: -
clone_size: -
j_call: TRBJ1-6
cdr3_nt: TGTGCCAGCAGTTACGACTATTCACCCCTCCACTTT
cdr3_aa: CASSYDYSPLHF

v_call: TRBV30
d_call: -
clone_size: -
j_call: TRBJ1-5
cdr3_nt: TGTGCCTGGAGTGTAGAACATGGGGGCAATCAGCCCCAGCATTTT
cdr3_aa: CAWSVEHGGNQPQHF

v_call: TRBV19
d_call: TRBD1
clone_size: -
j_call: TRBJ1-1
cdr3_nt: TGTGCCAGTAGGGACAGGGTTGGAGACACTGAAGCTTTCTTT
cdr3_aa: CASRDRVGDTEAFF

v_call: TRBV4-3
d_call: -
clone_size: -
j_call: TRBJ1-2
cdr3_nt: TGCGCCAGCAGCCAAGAACCTGCCAGGAGCTCGGGTAATCATGGCTACACCTTC
cdr3_aa: CASSQEPARSSGNHGYTF

v_call: TRBV6-5
d_call: TRBD2
clone_size: -
j_call: TRBJ2-5
cdr3_nt: TGTGCCACCATGGGGGGGGGAGCGCCCCAAGAGACCCAGTACTTC
cdr3_aa: CATMGGGAPQETQYF

v_call: TRBV24-1
d_call: -
clone_size: -
j_call: TRBJ1-2
cdr3_nt: TGTGCCACCAGTGACGTAAAAAGGGACGGTAGCTATGGCTACACCTTC
cdr3_aa: CATSDVKRDGSYGYTF

v_call: TRBV28
d_call: TRBD1
clone_size: -
j_call: TRBJ2-7
cdr3_nt: TGTGCCAGCAGCAGACAGGGATACGAGCAGTACTTC
cdr3_aa: CASSRQGYEQYF

v_call: TRBV5-4
d_call: -
clone_size: -
j_call: TRBJ1-2
cdr3_nt: TGTGCCAGCAGCTTGGCACAGAGTAACTATGGCTACACCTTC
cdr3_aa: CASSLAQSNYGYTF

v_call: TRBV30
d_call: TRBD1
clone_size: -
j_call: TRBJ2-3
cdr3_nt: TGTGCCTGGACGAGGGGGACAGCAAGCACAGATACGCAGTATTTT
cdr3_aa: CAWTRGTASTDTQYF

v_call: TRBV7-9
d_call: -
clone_size: -
j_call: TRBJ1-1
cdr3_nt: TGTGCCAGCAGCTTAGGGTCCCTTGGGGACACTGAAGCTTTCTTT
cdr3_aa: CASSLGSLGDTEAFF

v_call: TRBV24-1
d_call: TRBD1
clone_size: once
j_call: TRBJ1-5
cdr3_nt: TGTGCCACCAGTGATTTGGGGTCGACAGGGTTTAGGAATCAGCCCCAGCATTTT
cdr3_aa: CATSDLGSTGFRNQPQHF

v_call: TRBV6-5
d_call: -
clone_size: once
j_call: TRBJ1-1
cdr3_nt: TGTGCCAGCAGTTACTCGGTCGGGCCGAACACTGAAGCTTTCTTT
cdr3_aa: CASSYSVGPNTEAFF

v_call: TRBV12-3/TRBV12-4
d_call: -
clone_size: once
j_call: TRBJ2-6
cdr3_nt: TGTGCCAGCAGTCCTTCTGGGGCCAACGTCCTGACTTTC
cdr3_aa: CASSPSGANVLTF

v_call: TRBV6-5
d_call: -
clone_size: few
j_call: TRBJ1-2
cdr3_nt: TGTGCCAGCAGGTTCCCGGGGACTAACTATGGCTACACCTTC
cdr3_aa: CASRFPGTNYGYTF

v_call: TRBV19
d_call: -
clone_size: -
j_call: TRBJ1-5
cdr3_nt: TGTGCCAGTAGTTTGGGGGGTGCTCAGCCCCAGCATTTT
cdr3_aa: CASSLGGAQPQHF

v_call: TRBV11-3
d_call: -
clone_size: -
j_call: TRBJ2-2
cdr3_nt: TGTGCCAGCAGCTTAGAAGCTAGCGGGGAGCTGTTTTTT
cdr3_aa: CASSLEASGELFF

v_call: TRBV7-2
d_call: -
clone_size: -
j_call: TRBJ1-6
cdr3_nt: TGTGCCAGCAGCTTCGGCCGAATATATTCACCCCTCCACTTT
cdr3_aa: CASSFGRIYSPLHF

v_call: TRBV20-1
d_call: TRBD2
clone_size: -
j_call: TRBJ2-7
cdr3_nt: TGCAGTGCTAGTCCTAGCGGGCCCCCCTACGAGCAGTACTTC
cdr3_aa: CSASPSGPPYEQYF

v_call: TRBV29-1
d_call: TRBD1
clone_size: -
j_call: TRBJ2-7
cdr3_nt: TGCAGCGTGAGGGACAGGGACCTGCCCTACGAGCAGTACTTC
cdr3_aa: CSVRDRDLPYEQYF

v_call: TRBV19
d_call: -
clone_size: -
j_call: TRBJ1-5
cdr3_nt: TGTGCCAGTAGTTCACAGGACCGGGTAGTGACCCAGCATTTT
cdr3_aa: CASSSQDRVVTQHF

v_call: TRBV28
d_call: -
clone_size: -
j_call: TRBJ1-3
cdr3_nt: TGTGCCAGCAGTTCGATAACCCGCGGGGGAAACACCATATATTTT
cdr3_aa: CASSSITRGGNTIYF

v_call: TRBV19
d_call: -
clone_size: -
j_call: TRBJ2-1
cdr3_nt: TGTGCCAGCACCGGGCTACGTGGCGATGAGCAGTTCTTC
cdr3_aa: CASTGLRGDEQFF

v_call: TRBV7-2
d_call: -
clone_size: -
j_call: TRBJ1-3
cdr3_nt: TGTGCCAGCAGCTTAGAGGCGGCGAACTCTGGAAACACCATATATTTT
cdr3_aa: CASSLEAANSGNTIYF

v_call: TRBV11-2
d_call: TRBD2
clone_size: -
j_call: TRBJ2-1
cdr3_nt: TGTGCCAGCAGCCCCAACGGACTAGCGGATGAGCAGTTCTTC
cdr3_aa: CASSPNGLADEQFF

v_call: TRBV3-1/TRBV3-2
d_call: -
clone_size: -
j_call: TRBJ1-1
cdr3_nt: TGTGCCAGCAGCCGAGGTGAACACGCTGAAGCTTTCTTT
cdr3_aa: CASSRGEHAEAFF

v_call: TRBV28
d_call: TRBD1
clone_size: -
j_call: TRBJ1-2
cdr3_nt: TGTGCCAGTACCGGCGGCGGGACAGGGGACTATGGCTACACCTTC
cdr3_aa: CASTGGGTGDYGYTF

v_call: TRBV28
d_call: -
clone_size: once
j_call: TRBJ1-2
cdr3_nt: TGTGCCAGCAGTTCAACCGGGCTCCCACGAGACTATGGCTACACCTTC
cdr3_aa: CASSSTGLPRDYGYTF

v_call: TRBV5-4
d_call: TRBD1
clone_size: -
j_call: TRBJ1-4
cdr3_nt: TGTGCCAGCAGCCCGGGACAGGAGTGGAATGAAAAACTGTTTTTT
cdr3_aa: CASSPGQEWNEKLFF

v_call: TRBV10-3
d_call: -
clone_size: -
j_call: TRBJ1-6
cdr3_nt: TGTGCCATCAGGGGGGAGTCGGGTTCACCCCTCCACTTT
cdr3_aa: CAIRGESGSPLHF

v_call: TRBV6-4
d_call: -
clone_size: once
j_call: TRBJ2-6
cdr3_nt: TGTGCCAGCAAACCCACAGGGCTTAGCTCTGGGGCCAACGTCCTGACTTTC
cdr3_aa: CASKPTGLSSGANVLTF

v_call: TRBV7-9
d_call: -
clone_size: -
j_call: TRBJ1-5
cdr3_nt: TGTGCCAGCAGCTTTGCCGGGGTTAGCAATCAGCCCCAGCATTTT
cdr3_aa: CASSFAGVSNQPQHF

v_call: TRBV30
d_call: -
clone_size: -
j_call: TRBJ1-2
cdr3_nt: TGTGCCTGGAGTACGGGTTTGGTGAGCTACACCTTC
cdr3_aa: CAWSTGLVSYTF

v_call: TRBV7-3
d_call: -
clone_size: -
j_call: TRBJ2-7
cdr3_nt: TGTGCCAGCAGCTTAGTAGCTCAGAACTACGAGCAGTACTTC
cdr3_aa: CASSLVAQNYEQYF